The 20 T cell receptor beta chains in this list originate from one sample, sequenced in a study of T cell responses to AZD1222 COVID-19 vaccine. TCRdb's table, derived via immunoSEQ multiplex PCR, lists solely in-frame clones and lacks some. In the table there are over 130,000 clones, around 95% of which are singletons. The sample here was peripheral blood, taken on day 0 of AZD1222 vaccination. These receptors all stem from an adult in good health.

The chain couples TRBV19 to TRBJ2-5, with 11 bases fitting TRBD1. V was clipped by 6 bases and J by 5 bases; unmatched bases: 8. CDR3 length: 15 residues. From germline, CDR1 is LNHDA and CDR2 SQIVND (reference sequence). The CDR3 DNA sequence: TGTGCCAGTAGCTCCTTGGGACAGGGGGGGGAGACCCAGTACTTC. It specifies CASSSLGQGGETQYF.

The table lists this clone with a count of one. The rearrangement links TRBV6-5 to TRBJ2-7; D remains ambiguous. This CDR3 contains 14 residues. Trimming left V 5 bases short and J 3 bases short, with 14 bases between. CDR1 and CDR2 (germline): MNHEY, SVGAGI. The CDR3: CASSTSQNLYEQYV. The CDR3 region has the DNA TGTGCCAGCAGTACCTCCCAGAACCTCTACGAGCAGTACGTC.

The chain has TRBV4-2 and TRBJ2-1; the match to TRBD2 covers 8 bases. The germline CDR1 and CDR2 sequences are LGHNA and YNFKEQ. CDR3 length equals 14 residues. The V and J ends lost 1 base and 9 bases, in that order; junction bases with no gene match: 5. The CDR3 DNA reads as TGTGCCAGCAGCCAAGGAACGAGCGGGAGTGAGCAGTTCTTC. It specifies CASSQGTSGSEQFF.

The genes are TRBV7-9 and TRBJ2-2, with 10 bases matching TRBD2. CDR1 SEHNR and CDR2 FQNEAQ come from the germline V gene (reference sequence). Unmatched junction bases numbered 12, after V lost 4 bases and J lost 1 base. The CDR3 covers 19 residues. The CDR3 nucleotides read TGTGCCAGCAGCTCCCGATTCTCTAGCGGGGGCGAGAACACCGGGGAGCTGTTTTTT. This gives the protein CASSSRFSSGGENTGELFF.

The V and J genes are TRBV7-2 and TRBJ1-1, with a possible D match to TRBD1 (5 bases). With 5 bases removed from V and 3 bases from J, the gap between germline ends came to 25 bases. The CDR3 extends over 18 amino acids. Germline CDR1 and CDR2: SGHTA and FQGNSA. This CDR3 is CASSPTGGGSPEDTEAFF. The CDR3 DNA sequence: TGTGCCAGCAGCCCTACCGGTGGGGGATCGCCGGAGGACACTGAAGCTTTCTTT.

The V gene is TRBV28, the J gene TRBJ2-2; the D gene is possibly TRBD2 (5 bases). This CDR3 has 11 residues. Germline-derived CDR1 and CDR2 are MDHEN and SYDVKM. V dropped 11 bases and J dropped 6 bases, with 10 bases sitting between them. As DNA, the CDR3 is TGTGCCGTACTAGTTCCCGGGGAGCTGTTTTTT. Protein product: CAVLVPGELFF. The full variable domain, rest sourced from reference TRBV28 and TRBJ2-2, is DVKVTQSSRYLVKRTGEKVFLECVQDMDHENMFWYRQDPGLGLRLIYFSYDVKMKEKGDIPEGYSVSREKKERFSLILESASTNQTSMYLCAVLVPGELFFGEGSRLTVL.

The chain joins TRBV18 to TRBJ2-6; no firm D call. Germline CDR1 reads KGHSH; CDR2 reads LQKENI. V lost 3 bases, J lost 0 bases, and 18 bases lay in between. The CDR3 has 19 amino acids. DNA for the CDR3: TGTGCCAGCTCACCCGCACGGTACCATGCCATCTCTGGGGCCAACGTCCTGACTTTC. Translation: CASSPARYHAISGANVLTF. The full variable domain, its missing parts supplied by reference TRBV18 and TRBJ2-6, is NAGVMQNPRHLVRRRGQEARLRCSPMKGHSHVYWYRQLPEEGLKFMVYLQKENIIDESGMPKERFSAEFPKEGPSILRIQQVVRGDSAAYFCASSPARYHAISGANVLTFGAGSRLTVL.

This clone appeared a few times. This chain connects TRBV5-8 to TRBJ2-6; D gene unclear. Deletions cut 1 base from V and 0 bases from J, with 5 bases between. The CDR3 is 15 amino acids. Looked up from germline, CDR1 is SGHTS and CDR2 is YDEGEE. The CDR3 reads CASSLHVSGANVLTF. The CDR3 nucleotides read TGTGCCAGCAGCTTGCATGTCTCTGGGGCCAACGTCCTGACTTTC.

The V gene is TRBV5-1, the J gene TRBJ1-3, with D uncertain. CDR1 SGHRS and CDR2 YFSETQ come from the germline V gene. The CDR3 length is 17 residues. Trimming left V 4 bases short and J 1 base short, with 18 bases between. The CDR3 sequence: CASSPQDGWGSGNTIYF. In nucleotides, the CDR3 is TGCGCCAGCAGCCCGCAGGACGGTTGGGGATCTGGAAACACCATATATTTT.

V gene TRBV2 combines with J gene TRBJ1-5; possible D gene TRBD1, 6 bases. The CDR3 sequence is 14 residues long. Looked up from germline, CDR1 is SNHLY and CDR2 is FYNNEI. V was pared by 8 bases and J by 0 bases, with 11 bases between. CDR3 nucleotides: TGTGCCAGCTCCGGGGGCTATAGCAATCAGCCCCAGCATTTT. Its protein product is CASSGGYSNQPQHF. The variable domain in full, with the rest retrieved from reference TRBV2 and TRBJ1-5, is EPEVTQTPSHQVTQMGQEVILRCVPISNHLYFYWYRQILGQKVEFLVSFYNNEISEKSEIFDDQFSVERPDGSNFTLKIRSTKLEDSAMYFCASSGGYSNQPQHFGDGTRLSIL.

The CDR3 loop reads CASSLGPPHNTGELFF. The DNA of the CDR3 is TGTGCCAGCAGCTTAGGACCCCCTCACAACACCGGGGAGCTGTTTTTT. J is TRBJ2-2 and V is TRBV7-9, with D hard to call. V shed 1 base and J shed 2 bases, with 11 bases lying between them. Germline V CDR1 and CDR2: SEHNR, FQNEAQ (reference sequence). The CDR3 consists of 16 residues. Complete variable domain (other parts from reference TRBV7-9 and TRBJ2-2): DTGVSQNPRHKITKRGQNVTFRCDPISEHNRLYWYRQTLGQGPEFLTYFQNEAQLEKSRLLSDRFSAERPKGSFSTLEIQRTEQGDSAMYLCASSLGPPHNTGELFFGEGSRLTVL.

V usage is TRBV7-8 and J usage is TRBJ2-1; D is undetermined. Germline lookup yields CDR1 SGHVS and CDR2 FQNEAQ. V lost 5 bases and J lost 0, with 17 bases in between. The CDR3 has 17 residues. CDR3 sequence: CASSPRPPESSYNEQFF. In DNA form, the CDR3 reads TGTGCCAGCAGCCCCCGTCCTCCAGAGAGCTCCTACAATGAGCAGTTCTTC.

This chain connects TRBV6-2 or TRBV6-3 to TRBJ2-1; 8 positions match TRBD1. Germline V gene lookup returns CDR1 MNHEY and CDR2 SVGEGT. The V segment lost 5 bases and the J segment 4 bases; nucleotides outside the gene matches: 7. CDR3 size: 15 residues. CDR3 loop: CASSAGQGWYNEQFF. Here the CDR3 DNA reads TGTGCCAGCAGTGCCGGACAGGGCTGGTACAATGAGCAGTTCTTC.

The V and J genes are TRBV12-5 and TRBJ1-1; unclear D gene. Trimming stripped 9 bases from V and 1 base from J, with 21 bases between. Looked up from germline, CDR1 is LGHNT and CDR2 is FRNRAP. The CDR3 runs to 16 residues. CDR3 region: CASWSFPRAPNTEAFF. CDR3 bases: TGTGCTAGCTGGTCCTTTCCCAGAGCTCCGAACACTGAAGCTTTCTTT. Drawing the rest from reference TRBV12-5 and TRBJ1-1, the complete variable domain is DARVTQTPRHKVTEMGQEVTMRCQPILGHNTVFWYRQTMMQGLELLAYFRNRAPLDDSGMPKDRFSAEMPDATLATLKIQPSEPRDSAVYFCASWSFPRAPNTEAFFGQGTRLTVV.

As DNA, the CDR3 is TGCGCCAGCAGCTTCAGAGAGGGCCAAGAGACCCAGTACTTC. As protein: CASSFREGQETQYF. The chain has TRBV5-1 and TRBJ2-5; a possible D gene is TRBD2 (5 bases). Deletions cut 2 bases from V and 1 base from J, with 9 bases between. CDR1 is SGHRS and CDR2 is YFSETQ in the germline V gene. CDR3 size: 14 residues.

The chain couples TRBV6-5 to TRBJ1-2; D gene uncertain. CDR3 length: 14 residues. Looked up from germline, CDR1 is MNHEY and CDR2 is SVGAGI. V was trimmed by 2 bases and J by 3 bases, leaving 10 bases between them. The CDR3 protein is CASSYEGPDYGYTF. Written as DNA, the CDR3 is TGTGCCAGCAGTTACGAGGGCCCGGACTATGGCTACACCTTC.

V is TRBV6-5 and J is TRBJ1-2; 12 bases match TRBD1. This CDR3 comprises 16 residues. Germline trimming cut 3 bases from V and 4 bases from J; bases unmatched to any gene: 6. CDR1 is MNHEY, CDR2 SVGAGI, per germline. The CDR3 region has the DNA TGTGCCAGCAGTTATCAGGGGACAGGGGGCGTCTATGGCTACACCTTC. Protein product: CASSYQGTGGVYGYTF.

The chain has TRBV19 and TRBJ1-5; weak D call: TRBD1 (6 bases). CDR1 LNHDA and CDR2 SQIVND come from the germline V gene (reference sequence). This CDR3 is built from 15 residues. V was shortened by 3 bases and J by 0 bases, with 9 bases between the two germline ends. This chain's CDR3 is CASSITGYSNQPQHF. The CDR3 DNA reads as TGTGCCAGTAGTATTACAGGGTATAGCAATCAGCCCCAGCATTTT.

The V gene is TRBV6-4, the J gene TRBJ1-1, with D tentatively TRBD1 (5 bases). Deletions cut 0 bases from V and 4 bases from J, with 12 bases between. The germline CDR1 and CDR2 sequences are MRHNA and SNTAGT. This CDR3 contains 15 residues. Here the CDR3 DNA reads TGTGCCAGCAGTGACTCGCAGGGTGAGGGCACTGAAGCTTTCTTT. This gives the protein CASSDSQGEGTEAFF.

V gene TRBV11-2 combines with J gene TRBJ1-6; 8 nucleotides agree with TRBD1. The CDR3 runs 16 residues. Germline loops: CDR1 SGHAT, CDR2 FQNNGV. V lost 1 base to trimming and J lost 6 bases; unmatched junction nucleotides: 5. CDR3 sequence: CASSLARTGFNSPLHF. CDR3 DNA sequence: TGTGCCAGCAGCTTAGCTCGGACAGGGTTTAATTCACCCCTCCACTTT.